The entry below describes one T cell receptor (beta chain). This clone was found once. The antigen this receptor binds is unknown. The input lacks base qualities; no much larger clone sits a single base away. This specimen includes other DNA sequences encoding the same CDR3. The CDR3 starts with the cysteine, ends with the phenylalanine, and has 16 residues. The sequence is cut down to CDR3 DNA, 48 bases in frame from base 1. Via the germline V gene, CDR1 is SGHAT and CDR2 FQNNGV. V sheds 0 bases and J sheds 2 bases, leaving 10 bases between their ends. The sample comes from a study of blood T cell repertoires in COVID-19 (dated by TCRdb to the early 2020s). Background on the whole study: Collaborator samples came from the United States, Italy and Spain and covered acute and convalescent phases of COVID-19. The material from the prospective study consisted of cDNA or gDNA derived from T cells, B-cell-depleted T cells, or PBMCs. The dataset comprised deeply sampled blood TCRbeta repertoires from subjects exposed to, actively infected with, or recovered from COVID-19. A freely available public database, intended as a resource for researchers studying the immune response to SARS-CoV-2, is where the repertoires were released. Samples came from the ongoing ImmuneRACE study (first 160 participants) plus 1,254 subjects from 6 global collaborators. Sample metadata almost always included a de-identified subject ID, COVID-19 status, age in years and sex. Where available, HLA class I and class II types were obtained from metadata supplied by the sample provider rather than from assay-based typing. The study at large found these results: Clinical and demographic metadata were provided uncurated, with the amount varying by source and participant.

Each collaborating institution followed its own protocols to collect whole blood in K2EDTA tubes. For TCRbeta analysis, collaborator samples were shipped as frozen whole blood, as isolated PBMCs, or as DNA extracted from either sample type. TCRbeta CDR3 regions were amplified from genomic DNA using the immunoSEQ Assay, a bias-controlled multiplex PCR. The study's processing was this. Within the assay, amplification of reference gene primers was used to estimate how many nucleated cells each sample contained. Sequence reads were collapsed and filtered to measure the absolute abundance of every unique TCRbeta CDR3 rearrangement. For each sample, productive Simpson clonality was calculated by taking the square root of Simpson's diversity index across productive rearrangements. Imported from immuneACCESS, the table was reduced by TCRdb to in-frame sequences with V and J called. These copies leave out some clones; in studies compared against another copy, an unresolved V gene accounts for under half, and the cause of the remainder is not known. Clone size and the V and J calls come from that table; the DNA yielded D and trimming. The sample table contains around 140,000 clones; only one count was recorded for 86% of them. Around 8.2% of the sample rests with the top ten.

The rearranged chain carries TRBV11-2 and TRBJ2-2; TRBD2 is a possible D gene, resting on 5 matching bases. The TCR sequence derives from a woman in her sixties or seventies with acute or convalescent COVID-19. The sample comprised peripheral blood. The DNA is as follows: TGTGCCAGCAGCTTAGAGACGGGATCTAACACCGGGGAGCTGTTTTTT. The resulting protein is CASSLETGSNTGELFF.